This T cell receptor beta chain was profiled in a study of blood T cell repertoires in COVID-19. Data came from immunoSEQ multiplex PCR; TCRdb stores just in-frame clones and leaves some out. The sample includes 120,000 to 150,000 clones, roughly 86% of them seen just once. The CDR3 totals 13 residues. V shed 3 bases and J shed 5 bases, with 5 bases lying between them. Germline CDR1 is SGHNT and CDR2 is YENEEA. Sequenced input: peripheral blood. The TCR comes from a woman aged 50 to 65 with acute or convalescent COVID-19. This sequence joins TRBV11-3 and TRBJ2-6; D uncertain. CDR3 nucleotides: TGTGCCAGCAGCTTGTCTCGGGCCAACGTCCTGACTTTC. This codes for CASSLSRANVLTF.